Listed below are T cell receptor beta chains from one sample, sequenced in a study of PD-1 blockade in mismatch repair-deficient tumors. TCRdb's table, derived via immunoSEQ multiplex PCR, lists solely in-frame clones and lacks some. The sample lists about 84,000 clones, around 85% seen once, with about 2.6% in the top ten. Specimen: peripheral blood, collected 12 weeks after starting pembrolizumab. These receptor sequences come from an adult with mismatch repair-deficient cancer. Both conserved end residues are trimmed from each CDR3.

V: TRBV29-1; J: TRBJ1-2; CDR3: SAREGRDVNYGYT
V: TRBV9; J: TRBJ1-1; CDR3: ASSTQGPGTEAF
V: TRBV18; J: TRBJ2-7; CDR3: ASSPSGTTHYEQY
V: TRBV7-7; J: TRBJ1-1; CDR3: ASSPTTGQGAEAF
V: TRBV29-1; J: TRBJ1-4; CDR3: SVEDGPGPNEKLF
V: TRBV4-2; J: TRBJ1-2; CDR3: ASSSGTGYYGYT
V: TRBV5-1; J: TRBJ1-2; CDR3: ASSLASGGMGYGYT
V: TRBV6-1; J: TRBJ2-7; CDR3: ASSGYEQY
V: TRBV19; J: TRBJ2-2; CDR3: ASSNLGIRDGELF
V: TRBV7-9; J: TRBJ1-1; CDR3: ASSLSIVGTEAF
V: TRBV6-6; J: TRBJ2-5; CDR3: ASSYSVQNQETQY
V: TRBV5-6; J: TRBJ1-2; CDR3: ASSQAHLNYGYT
V: TRBV6-1; J: TRBJ1-1; CDR3: ASSETGGWTEAF
V: TRBV29-1; J: TRBJ2-5; CDR3: SVERGETQY
V: TRBV4-3; J: TRBJ2-7; CDR3: ASSQEETILYEQY
V: TRBV7-9; J: TRBJ1-2; CDR3: ASGLGTVYGYT
V: TRBV5-4; J: TRBJ2-3; CDR3: ASSFVGQGPDTQY
V: TRBV6-1; J: TRBJ1-2; CDR3: ASSEGANYGYT
V: TRBV5-4; J: TRBJ2-1; CDR3: ASSLGASSYNEQF
V: TRBV2; J: TRBJ2-1; CDR3: ASSEESIGGNEQF
V: TRBV5-6; J: TRBJ2-7; CDR3: ASSLRFSQYEQY
V: TRBV7-9; J: TRBJ2-1; CDR3: ASSHRLAGAGYNEQF
V: TRBV7-2; J: TRBJ2-2; CDR3: ASSWDVVANTGELF
V: TRBV9; J: TRBJ2-6; CDR3: ASSASTGAGANVLT
V: TRBV30; J: TRBJ2-1; CDR3: AWKGGQSDEQF
V: TRBV19; J: TRBJ1-2; CDR3: ASSGVLGDYGYT
V: TRBV6-5; J: TRBJ2-7; CDR3: ASSYSGDKYEQY
V: TRBV7-3; J: TRBJ2-7; CDR3: ASSTDRNYEQY
V: TRBV4-2; J: TRBJ1-4; CDR3: ASSLRGKLF
V: TRBV7-2; J: TRBJ2-3; CDR3: ASSTQGASTDTQY
V: TRBV11-2; J: TRBJ1-1; CDR3: ASSLGGLWGTEAF
V: TRBV4-2; J: TRBJ2-5; CDR3: ASSKWTSALGETQY
V: TRBV7-7; J: TRBJ2-1; CDR3: ASSLKQGTSWDEQF
V: TRBV18; J: TRBJ1-1; CDR3: ASSPAGQGGTEAF